The 24 T cell receptor beta chains reported below all come from one sample, sequenced in a study of T-cell reconstitution after alpha-beta-depleted transplantation in children (dated by TCRdb to about 2016). The library came from PCR. The sequencer was an Illumina HiSeq 2500. TCR library preparation used molecular barcoding, with unique molecular identifiers applied to normalize quantification of the TCRbeta repertoire. TCRdb redid the processing of the public reads, applying fastp at Q25 and MiXCR, and retained in-frame beta chains. Each entry is one CDR3 protein sequence, shown with its most common DNA and genes. The sample profile shows about 1,000,000 distinct CDR3 sequences; less than 30% of them were found once. Clones ranked in the top ten supply about 28% of the sample. What the treatment or condition label conveys for this sample: allogeneic hematopoietic cell transplantation with graft depleted of TCRalphabeta T cells and CD19 B cells.

The sample was PBMCs, mostly from graft donor cells, taken 360 days after TCRalphabeta/CD19-depleted stem cell transplant. The receptors were gathered from a boy less than two years old who had a stem cell transplant for SCID, so the T cells may come from the graft donor.

This clonotype was counted a single time. The chain carries TRBV2 and TRBJ2-3; TRBD2 agrees at 8 bases. The CDR3 is 14 amino acids. Germline assignment: CDR1 SNHLY and CDR2 FYNNEI. V was pared by 7 bases and J by 6 bases, with 9 bases of the junction left unmatched. CDR3 coding DNA: TGTGCCAGCACCCCTGGACTAGCTATCGATACGCAGTATTTT. Translated: CASTPGLAIDTQYF.

The chain recombines TRBV4-3 with TRBJ1-1; D not certain. CDR1 is LGHNA, CDR2 YSLEER, per germline. The CDR3 consists of 15 residues. The ends were cut back, 0 bases at V and 4 bases at J, with 12 bases in the middle. CDR3: CASSQDFGLRTEAFF. CDR3 nucleotides: TGCGCCAGCAGCCAAGATTTCGGCCTGCGCACTGAAGCTTTCTTT.

The CDR3 DNA reads TGCGCCAGCAGCTTGGCCGAACGTTATGGCTACACCTTC. The encoded protein is CASSLAERYGYTF. The chain joins TRBV5-1 to TRBJ1-2; no definite D call. Germline CDR1 and CDR2: SGHRS and YFSETQ. The CDR3 loop spans 13 amino acids. Trimming removed 0 bases from V and 5 bases from J, with 8 bases in between.

V and J are TRBV7-2 and TRBJ2-5; TRBD2 agrees at 8 bases. The CDR3 covers 14 residues. J was trimmed by 2 bases and V by 11 bases; bases with no gene match: 10. In germline, CDR1 is SGHTA, CDR2 FQGNSA. The CDR3 region is CARRSRGGQETQYF. In DNA, the CDR3 is TGTGCCCGGAGGAGCCGGGGGGGTCAAGAGACCCAGTACTTC.

This clonotype was counted at least ten times. This chain links TRBV14 with TRBJ2-7; 9 bases match TRBD1. Germline assignment: CDR1 SGHDN and CDR2 FVKESK. This CDR3 region has 17 residues. Trimming at V came to 3 bases and at J to 1 base, leaving 10 bases not matched to a gene. CDR3 sequence reads: CASSQLLPGQGSYEQYF. The DNA of the CDR3 is TGTGCCAGCAGCCAGTTACTACCGGGACAGGGATCCTACGAGCAGTACTTC.

This clonotype was seen a few times. The chain carries TRBV12-3 or TRBV12-4 and TRBJ2-2; tentatively, D is TRBD1 (5 bases). The CDR3 is 12 residues long. Trimming pared 6 bases from V and 7 bases from J, leaving 9 bases between. This chain's CDR3 is CASSQTVGELFF. For the CDR3, the DNA is TGTGCCAGCAGCCAGACAGTCGGGGAGCTGTTTTTT.

V and J are TRBV6-5 and TRBJ1-4; perhaps TRBD1 as D (5 bases). V was clipped by 4 bases and J by 7 bases, with 16 bases between them. This CDR3 spans 15 amino acids. Germline CDR1 MNHEY, CDR2 SVGAGI. In DNA, the CDR3 is TGTGCCAGCAGTTCCCAAGAGGGGTTCGGTGAAAAACTGTTTTTT. Encoded protein: CASSSQEGFGEKLFF.

This clonotype showed up just a few times. The chain has TRBV4-1 and TRBJ2-2, with a weak D call TRBD1 (6 bases). CDR1 and CDR2 (germline): MGHRA, YSYEKL. Trimming pared 2 bases from V and 1 base from J, leaving 8 bases between. The CDR3 has 15 residues. CDR3 loop: CASSQMGQNTGELFF. The DNA of the CDR3 is TGCGCCAGCAGCCAAATGGGACAGAACACCGGGGAGCTGTTTTTT.

The chain recombines TRBV4-2 with TRBJ2-1, with D hard to call. V shed 0 bases and J shed 3 bases, with 6 bases lying between them. CDR3 size: 14 residues. Germline values: CDR1 LGHNA, CDR2 YNFKEQ. The CDR3 coding sequence is TGTGCCAGCAGCCAAGAAGTGATCTACAATGAGCAGTTCTTC. Translating gives CASSQEVIYNEQFF.

This clonotype has a count of ten or more. V is TRBV5-1 and J is TRBJ2-1; 11 nucleotides align to TRBD2. CDR1 is SGHRS and CDR2 is YFSETQ in the germline V gene. V dropped 4 bases and J dropped 1; count of bases not matched to a gene: 4. The CDR3 extends over 16 amino acids. The CDR3 loop reads CASSLLAGVSYNEQFF. CDR3 nucleotides: TGCGCCAGCAGCCTACTAGCGGGGGTTTCCTACAATGAGCAGTTCTTC.

This clonotype was found a few times. The rearrangement links TRBV29-1 to TRBJ1-3, with unresolved D. V dropped 7 bases and J dropped 1 base, with 11 bases sitting between them. The CDR3 length is 13 residues. The germline CDR1 and CDR2 sequences are SQVTM and ANQGSEA. The CDR3, as DNA: TGCAGCGCCTTCGTCGGATCTGGAAACACCATATATTTT. Translated: CSAFVGSGNTIYF.

The chain couples TRBV5-1 to TRBJ2-5; 7 bases map to TRBD1. Germline V gene sequence: CDR1 SGHRS, CDR2 YFSETQ. CDR3 length: 15 amino acids. V trimming: 4 bases; J trimming: 5 bases; junction bases outside the gene matches: 11. CDR3 protein: CASSIRQGPQETQYF. The CDR3 bases are TGCGCCAGCAGCATACGACAGGGACCCCAGGAGACCCAGTACTTC.

The chain employs TRBV29-1 and TRBJ2-1; 8 bases agree with TRBD2. Germline CDR1 SQVTM, CDR2 ANQGSEA. CDR3 size: 14 residues. The V and J ends lost 7 bases and 3 bases, in that order; junction bases with no gene match: 8. CDR3 DNA: TGCAGCGCCCGCTGGCGGGGGGTCTACAATGAGCAGTTCTTC. Protein product: CSARWRGVYNEQFF.

This clonotype was detected only a few times. The chain recombines TRBV20-1 with TRBJ1-5; the D gene is possibly TRBD1 (5 bases). Germline-derived CDR1 and CDR2 are DFQATT and SNEGSKA (reference sequence). The CDR3 consists of 15 residues. V was pared by 7 bases and J by 4 bases, with 20 bases between. The CDR3 DNA is TGCAGTGGATCATCCCCGGGGCGGCTTAATCAGCCCCAGCATTTT. Translation gives CSGSSPGRLNQPQHF.

The chain recombines TRBV6-6 with TRBJ2-5; D is uncertain. V shed 0 bases and J shed 5 bases, with 4 bases lying between them. Per germline, CDR1 MNHNY and CDR2 SVGAGI (reference sequence). The CDR3 runs to 12 residues. CDR3 protein: CASSYSYETQYF. The CDR3 nucleotides read TGTGCCAGCAGTTACTCGTACGAGACCCAGTACTTC.

J is TRBJ2-2 and V is TRBV12-3 or TRBV12-4; 9 bases are a match to TRBD1. The V and J ends lost 2 bases and 1 base, in that order; junction bases with no gene match: 5. This CDR3 spans 17 amino acids. The CDR3 nucleotides read TGTGCCAGCAGTTTATGGACGGGACAGGGGAACACCGGGGAGCTGTTTTTT. As protein: CASSLWTGQGNTGELFF.

This clonotype has just a few counts. The rearrangement links TRBV11-1 to TRBJ1-1; D remains ambiguous. V gave up 5 bases and J gave up 1 base, with 14 bases separating them. Germline CDR1 reads SGHAT; CDR2 reads FQDESV (reference sequence). The CDR3 length is 15 residues. The CDR3: CASSAAQVSNTEAFF. CDR3 coding DNA: TGTGCCAGCAGCGCTGCTCAGGTTTCGAACACTGAAGCTTTCTTT.

The V gene is TRBV6-1, the J gene TRBJ2-7, with TRBD1 matching 7 bases. CDR3 length: 14 residues. CDR1 and CDR2 from the germline V gene are MNHNS and SASEGT. V shed 6 bases, J shed 2 bases, and the junction held 7 bases outside the gene matches. The CDR3 sequence: CASREDRPAYEQYF. CDR3 DNA sequence: TGTGCCAGCAGAGAGGACAGGCCCGCCTACGAGCAGTACTTC.

The rearrangement uses TRBV20-1 and TRBJ1-1; tentatively, D is TRBD1 (6 bases). V dropped 3 bases and J dropped 8 bases, with 10 bases sitting between them. The germline gives CDR1 DFQATT, CDR2 SNEGSKA (reference sequence). CDR3 length: 11 residues. The CDR3 region has the DNA TGCAGTGCTAGTACCGACAGGGAAGCTTTCTTT. This gives the protein CSASTDREAFF.

This clonotype was counted only a few times. The V gene is TRBV5-5, the J gene TRBJ2-7; weak D call: TRBD1 (6 bases). The length of the CDR3 is 16 residues. Germline lookup yields CDR1 SGHKS and CDR2 YYEKEE (reference sequence). The germline V and J ends were trimmed by 4 bases and 5 bases, with 22 bases remaining between them. Here the CDR3 reads CASSTQSGRGSNEQYF. Here the CDR3 DNA reads TGTGCCAGCAGCACTCAATCAGGCAGGGGAAGTAACGAGCAGTACTTC.

This sequence joins TRBV7-9 and TRBJ2-7; TRBD1 matches at 7 bases. This CDR3 region has 17 residues. CDR1 is SEHNR, CDR2 FQNEAQ, per germline (reference sequence). With V trimmed by 1 base and J by 0 bases, 9 bases remained unmatched. DNA of the CDR3: TGTGCCAGCAGCTTAGGGCCGACAGGGATCGACTCCTACGAGCAGTACTTC. It codes for CASSLGPTGIDSYEQYF.

At least ten counts were recorded for this clonotype. The V and J genes are TRBV15 and TRBJ2-5; tentative D call: TRBD2 (6 bases). The V end was cut by 2 bases, the J end by 0 bases, with 10 bases between. CDR3 length equals 15 residues. The V gene's germline CDR1 is LNHNV and CDR2 YYDKDF (reference sequence). In DNA, the CDR3 is TGTGCCACCAGCAGACCCGGGGGATACCAAGAGACCCAGTACTTC. As protein: CATSRPGGYQETQYF.

This clonotype was picked up a small number of times. The chain employs TRBV29-1 and TRBJ1-1, with D unresolved. The germline V gene has CDR1 SQVTM and CDR2 ANQGSEA. V gave up 4 bases and J gave up 8 bases, with 11 bases separating them. The CDR3 consists of 11 residues. The CDR3 DNA is TGCAGCGTTGTCCCCCGAGCAGAAGCTTTCTTT. It codes for CSVVPRAEAFF.

V and J are TRBV10-3 and TRBJ2-3; D is unclear. There are 14 residues in the CDR3. CDR1 is ENHRY, CDR2 SYGVKD, per germline. Trimming shortened V by 6 bases and J by 1 base, and 11 bases separated the two germline ends. The CDR3 DNA reads TGTGCCATCAGCCCCGCGACGGGCACAGATACGCAGTATTTT. It yields the protein CAISPATGTDTQYF.